The TCR beta chain under discussion was sequenced for a study of cytomegalovirus exposure and HLA in healthy donors. On the study more broadly: A prior analysis found 117 million unique TCR beta sequences from 150 million to 200 million T cells.

PCR amplification relied on 60 Vbeta primers (plus 13 Jbeta primers). The repertoire was sequenced with immunoSEQ multiplex PCR; TCRdb's copy has only in-frame clones and lacks some. The sample gives more than 150,000 clones, about 88% of which show up once; around 0.25% is in the top ten. Overall study results and limits: The authors later found TCR association rates varying by HLA locus, with DRB1 most and HLA-C fewest. Earlier analysis looked at TCR beta V segments, and most were productive about 90% or about 30% of the time.

Trimming cost V 3 bases and J 2 bases; bases outside gene matches: 5. CDR3 length: 15 amino acids. CDR1 and CDR2 (germline): MNHEY, SMNVEV (reference sequence). Turning to this clone: Its antigen is unidentified.

Sequencing input: PBMCs. This chain joins TRBV27 and TRBJ2-7; 9 bases line up with TRBD2. The source of this sequence is a girl in the first two years of life in good health and CMV-seronegative. The CDR3 DNA reads TGTGCCAGCAGTTTCCTAGCGGGGATCCCCTACGAGCAGTACTTC. It specifies CASSFLAGIPYEQYF.